A selection of T cell receptor beta chains follows, all from one sample in a study of identical twins. TCRdb used MiXCR to reprocess the 5' RACE reads, holding one entry per CDR3 protein. The sample has under 900,000 distinct CDR3 sequences; 15% to 20% are singletons. This sample also appeared in a second study, on T cells expressing NK-cell markers.

Sequenced: PBMCs. These receptors were obtained from a woman between 18 and 29 years old in good health. Each CDR3 is given with its conserved first and last residue. The order of the fields is D gene, clone size, V gene, J gene, CDR3 DNA, CDR3 protein. The D gene is left open where the match is weak. Where a row states a size, it is once, few, many or the class of an expanded clone; other rows omit it.

D: -; size: few; V: TRBV12-3/TRBV12-4; J: TRBJ1-3; DNA: TGTGCCAGCATGGGGAAGATTGGAAACACCATATATTTT; CDR3: CASMGKIGNTIYF
D: -; size: few; V: TRBV7-6; J: TRBJ2-7; DNA: TGTGCCAGCAGCTCAGGAGGGGAATATTACGAGCAGTACTTC; CDR3: CASSSGGEYYEQYF
D: TRBD1; size: -; V: TRBV9; J: TRBJ1-4; DNA: TGTGCCAGCAGCGCTGCTTCAGGGGGGGAAAAACTGTTTTTT; CDR3: CASSAASGGEKLFF
D: -; size: few; V: TRBV10-2; J: TRBJ2-2; DNA: TGCGCCAGCAGTCCCTTTAGCGTGCCCGGGGAGCTGTTTTTT; CDR3: CASSPFSVPGELFF
D: TRBD2; size: few; V: TRBV5-1; J: TRBJ2-7; DNA: TGCGCCAGCAGCACAGCCGGGACTAGCGGGAGTGAGCAGTACTTC; CDR3: CASSTAGTSGSEQYF
D: TRBD2; size: -; V: TRBV27; J: TRBJ2-1; DNA: TGTGCCAGCAGTCCCGGGGGGGGCCTTGAGCAGTTCTTC; CDR3: CASSPGGGLEQFF
D: TRBD1; size: few; V: TRBV10-3; J: TRBJ2-1; DNA: TGTGCCACCCGGGACAGAGACAATGAGCAGTTCTTC; CDR3: CATRDRDNEQFF
D: TRBD2; size: few; V: TRBV12-3/TRBV12-4; J: TRBJ2-3; DNA: TGTGCCAGCAGTATAGCTCTAGCGGGGGGGCATCAAGATACGCAGTATTTT; CDR3: CASSIALAGGHQDTQYF
D: TRBD2; size: -; V: TRBV20-1; J: TRBJ2-3; DNA: TGCAGTGCTAGAGATCTCCGGACTAGCGGGCGCACAGATACGCAGTATTTT; CDR3: CSARDLRTSGRTDTQYF
D: -; size: few; V: TRBV4-3; J: TRBJ2-5; DNA: TGCGCCAGCAGCTCCCTCCGCCAAGAGACCCAGTACTTC; CDR3: CASSSLRQETQYF
D: TRBD1; size: -; V: TRBV20-1; J: TRBJ2-7; DNA: TGCAGTGCCCCCGGGACAGGGATAACTAGGGGCTCCTACGAGCAGTACTTC; CDR3: CSAPGTGITRGSYEQYF
D: -; size: -; V: TRBV6-1; J: TRBJ2-7; DNA: TGTGCCAGCAGTCGACAGGTGACCTCCTACGAGCAGTACTTC; CDR3: CASSRQVTSYEQYF
D: -; size: -; V: TRBV20-1; J: TRBJ1-4; DNA: TGCAGTGCCGGGCGGCGGATTAATGAAAAACTGTTTTTT; CDR3: CSAGRRINEKLFF
D: TRBD1; size: -; V: TRBV29-1; J: TRBJ1-1; DNA: TGCAGCGGTAACAGGGGAGCGAACACTGAAGCTTTCTTT; CDR3: CSGNRGANTEAFF
D: TRBD1; size: -; V: TRBV12-3/TRBV12-4; J: TRBJ2-7; DNA: TGTGCCAGCAGTTCCGGGACAGGGGGTGAGCAGTACTTC; CDR3: CASSSGTGGEQYF
D: -; size: -; V: TRBV7-9; J: TRBJ1-1; DNA: TGTGCCAGCAGCTTAGCGTCGGGGGGCACTGAAGCTTTCTTT; CDR3: CASSLASGGTEAFF
D: TRBD2; size: few; V: TRBV9; J: TRBJ2-5; DNA: TGTGCCAGCAGCCCCAGGCGGGGGGCGACCTGGGAGACCCAGTACTTC; CDR3: CASSPRRGATWETQYF
D: TRBD1; size: few; V: TRBV6-1; J: TRBJ1-1; DNA: TGTGCCAGTAGACCAGGGGGCCGACCTGAAGCTTTCTTT; CDR3: CASRPGGRPEAFF
D: -; size: -; V: TRBV20-1; J: TRBJ2-7; DNA: TGCAGTGCATGCTGCCAAGATGGGGTAGAGTACTTC; CDR3: CSACCQDGVEYF
D: -; size: few; V: TRBV3-1; J: TRBJ2-7; DNA: TGTGCCAGCAGCCAAAGACGGGACACCTTCTACGAGCAGTACTTC; CDR3: CASSQRRDTFYEQYF
D: -; size: few; V: TRBV6-5; J: TRBJ2-7; DNA: TGTGCCAGCAGTTCCACTCCGCTTTCGATCTCCTACGAGCAGTACTTC; CDR3: CASSSTPLSISYEQYF
D: TRBD1; size: -; V: TRBV29-1; J: TRBJ2-7; DNA: TGCAGCGTTGGTAGGACAGGGCCTTACGAGCAGTACTTC; CDR3: CSVGRTGPYEQYF
D: -; size: few; V: TRBV11-2; J: TRBJ2-7; DNA: TGTGCCAGCAGCGCAGCTAGCTACCCCTACGAGCAGTACTTC; CDR3: CASSAASYPYEQYF
D: TRBD1; size: few; V: TRBV12-3/TRBV12-4; J: TRBJ1-5; DNA: TGTGCCAGCAGGACAGGGGAATATGAGCCCCAGCATTTT; CDR3: CASRTGEYEPQHF
D: -; size: -; V: TRBV6-1; J: TRBJ1-1; DNA: TGTGCCAGCAGGCCGACAGGTAGAGGCGTGAGGTCTGAAGCTTTCTTT; CDR3: CASRPTGRGVRSEAFF
D: TRBD2; size: few; V: TRBV6-1; J: TRBJ2-1; DNA: TGTGCCAGCACTAAAGCGGGGCGGTACAATGAGCAGTTCTTC; CDR3: CASTKAGRYNEQFF
D: -; size: -; V: TRBV5-1; J: TRBJ2-7; DNA: TGCGCCAGCAGCGACCCAGACTCCTACGAGCAGTACTTC; CDR3: CASSDPDSYEQYF
D: -; size: few; V: TRBV5-6; J: TRBJ2-1; DNA: TGTGCCAGCAGCACCCTCCGTAACAATTACAATGAGCAGTTCTTC; CDR3: CASSTLRNNYNEQFF
D: -; size: -; V: TRBV7-2; J: TRBJ2-7; DNA: TGTGCCAGCAGCCCACTCCCCAGGATCGCAACTTACGAGCAGTACTTC; CDR3: CASSPLPRIATYEQYF
D: -; size: -; V: TRBV2; J: TRBJ2-3; DNA: TGTGCCAGCGGGCTCGATACAGATACGCAGTATTTT; CDR3: CASGLDTDTQYF
D: -; size: few; V: TRBV5-6; J: TRBJ1-2; DNA: TGTGCCAGCAGCTTGGCCCGGACCGGGGGCTACACCTTC; CDR3: CASSLARTGGYTF
D: TRBD1; size: many; V: TRBV12-3/TRBV12-4; J: TRBJ1-2; DNA: TGTGCCAGCAGTACAACGGGACAGGGCAGGGAGGGCTACACCTTC; CDR3: CASSTTGQGREGYTF
D: -; size: -; V: TRBV25-1; J: TRBJ1-6; DNA: TGTGCCAGCAGTGATTTAGTTTCACCCCTCCACTTT; CDR3: CASSDLVSPLHF
D: -; size: -; V: TRBV12-3/TRBV12-4; J: TRBJ1-1; DNA: TGTGCCAGCAGTTTTGGGCCCCAAGAAGCTTTCTTT; CDR3: CASSFGPQEAFF
D: -; size: few; V: TRBV9; J: TRBJ2-3; DNA: TGTGCCAGCAGCGGACTACCCAGCACAGATACGCAGTATTTT; CDR3: CASSGLPSTDTQYF
D: TRBD1; size: few; V: TRBV20-1; J: TRBJ1-5; DNA: TGCAGTGCCCCCCGGGACAGGGGCCGCAATCAGCCCCAGCATTTT; CDR3: CSAPRDRGRNQPQHF
D: -; size: -; V: TRBV6-5; J: TRBJ2-1; DNA: TGTGCCAGCAGTTACTCGAGCCAGTACAATGAGCAGTTCTTC; CDR3: CASSYSSQYNEQFF
D: -; size: -; V: TRBV3-1; J: TRBJ2-5; DNA: TGTGCCAGCAGCGACAGAGCCTGGGGGACCCAGTACTTC; CDR3: CASSDRAWGTQYF
D: TRBD2; size: -; V: TRBV5-5; J: TRBJ2-7; DNA: TGTGCCAGCAGCGTCGAGGGGCTACCTAGCGGGAGGTACGAGCAGTACTTC; CDR3: CASSVEGLPSGRYEQYF
D: -; size: -; V: TRBV7-9; J: TRBJ1-1; DNA: TGTGCCAGCAGCTTATCTTGGGGAGACACTGAAGCTTTCTTT; CDR3: CASSLSWGDTEAFF
D: -; size: -; V: TRBV18; J: TRBJ2-1; DNA: TGTGCCAGCTCACCGGGCGGACTATTCAATGAGCAGTTCTTC; CDR3: CASSPGGLFNEQFF
D: -; size: few; V: TRBV5-1; J: TRBJ2-1; DNA: TGCGCCAGCAGCTTGGTGATGCGGAGCTCCTACAATGAGCAGTTCTTC; CDR3: CASSLVMRSSYNEQFF